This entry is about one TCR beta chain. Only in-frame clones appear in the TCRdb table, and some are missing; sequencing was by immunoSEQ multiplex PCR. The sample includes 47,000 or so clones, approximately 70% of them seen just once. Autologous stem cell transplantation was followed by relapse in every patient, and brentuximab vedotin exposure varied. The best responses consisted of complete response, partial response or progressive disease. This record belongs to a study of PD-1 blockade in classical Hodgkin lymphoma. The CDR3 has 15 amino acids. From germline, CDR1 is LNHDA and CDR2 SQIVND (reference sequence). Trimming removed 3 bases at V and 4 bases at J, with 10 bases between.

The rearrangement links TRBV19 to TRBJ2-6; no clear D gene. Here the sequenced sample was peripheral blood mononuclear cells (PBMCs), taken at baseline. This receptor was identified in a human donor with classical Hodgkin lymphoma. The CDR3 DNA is TGTGCCAGTAGTATCGAAGGCTCAGGGGCCAACGTCCTGACTTTC. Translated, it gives CASSIEGSGANVLTF.